The TCR beta chain described here comes from a study of tumor T cells in aggressive B-cell lymphoma. The CDR3 extends over 15 amino acids. Germline CDR1 is SGHVS and CDR2 is FNYEAQ. Trimming cost V 1 base and J 8 bases, with 14 bases left between them. This clone has a handful of counts. Here immunoSEQ multiplex PCR was the method, and the copy in TCRdb shows in-frame clones only, minus some. The table includes roughly 500 clones, roughly nine tenths detected once. The rearrangement uses TRBV7-6 and TRBJ1-4; a weak D match, TRBD1 (6 bases). This receptor was taken from an adult with diffuse large B cell lymphoma. Input material: tumor tissue. The CDR3 nucleotides read TGTGCCAGCAGCTTAGAGGGGGGGGCTAGGGAAAAACTGTTTTTT. This encodes CASSLEGGAREKLFF.